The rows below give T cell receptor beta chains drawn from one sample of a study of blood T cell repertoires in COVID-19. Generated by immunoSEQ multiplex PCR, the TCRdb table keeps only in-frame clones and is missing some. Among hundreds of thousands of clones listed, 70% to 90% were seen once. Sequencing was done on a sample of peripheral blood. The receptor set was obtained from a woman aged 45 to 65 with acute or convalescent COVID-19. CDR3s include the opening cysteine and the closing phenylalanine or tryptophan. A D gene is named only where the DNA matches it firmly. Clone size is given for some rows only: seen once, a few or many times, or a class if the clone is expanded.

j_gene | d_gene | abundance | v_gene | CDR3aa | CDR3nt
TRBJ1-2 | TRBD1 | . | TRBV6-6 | CASRYRGSNYGYTF | TGTGCCAGCCGGTACAGGGGGTCTAACTATGGCTACACCTTC
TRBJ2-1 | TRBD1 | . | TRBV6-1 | CASSGRQGISKGNEQFF | TGTGCCAGCAGTGGGAGACAGGGGATAAGCAAGGGGAATGAGCAGTTCTTC
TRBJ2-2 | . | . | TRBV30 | CAWGTGTGELFF | TGTGCCTGGGGTACGGGAACCGGGGAGCTGTTTTTT
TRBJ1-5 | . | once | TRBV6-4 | CASSEGRAPYSNQPQHF | TGTGCCAGCAGTGAGGGCAGGGCCCCTTATAGCAATCAGCCCCAGCATTTT
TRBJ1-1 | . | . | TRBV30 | CAWTSKSRLNTEAFF | TGTGCCTGGACCTCTAAATCGAGGTTGAACACTGAAGCTTTCTTT
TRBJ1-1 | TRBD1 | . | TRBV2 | CASRTYDGQGNTEAFF | TGTGCCAGCAGGACCTATGATGGACAGGGGAACACTGAAGCTTTCTTT
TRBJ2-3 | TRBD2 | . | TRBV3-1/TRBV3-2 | CASSQDLAGHNTQYF | TGTGCCAGCAGCCAAGACCTAGCGGGGCACAATACGCAGTATTTT
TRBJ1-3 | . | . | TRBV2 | CARDEGTTGNTIYF | TGTGCCAGAGACGAAGGGACAACTGGAAACACCATATATTTT
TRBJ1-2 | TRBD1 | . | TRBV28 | CASSGGTGLGYTF | TGTGCCAGCAGTGGGGGGACAGGATTAGGGTACACCTTC
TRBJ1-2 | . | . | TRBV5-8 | CASSEGGTNYGYTF | TGTGCCAGCAGCGAGGGCGGCACTAACTATGGCTACACCTTC
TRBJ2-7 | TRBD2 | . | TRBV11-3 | CASSSSSASGYEQYF | TGTGCCAGCAGCTCGAGCTCGGCTAGCGGTTACGAGCAGTACTTC
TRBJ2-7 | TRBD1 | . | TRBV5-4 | CASSLAGGVFGQYF | TGTGCCAGCAGCTTGGCAGGGGGCGTTTTTGGGCAGTACTTC
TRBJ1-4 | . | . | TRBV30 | CAWSVRPGNEKLFF | TGTGCCTGGAGTGTACGTCCCGGTAATGAAAAACTGTTTTTT
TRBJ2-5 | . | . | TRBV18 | CASSSLAEVQETQYF | TGTGCCAGCTCATCACTCGCGGAGGTCCAAGAGACCCAGTACTTC
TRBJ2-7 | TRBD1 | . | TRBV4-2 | CASSQPSTGGYEQYF | TGTGCCAGCAGCCAACCCTCGACAGGGGGATACGAGCAGTACTTC
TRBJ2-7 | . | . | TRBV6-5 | CASSYVGGSYEQYF | TGTGCCAGCAGTTACGTGGGGGGATCCTACGAGCAGTACTTC
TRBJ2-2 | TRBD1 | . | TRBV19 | CASSMDRAGTGELFF | TGTGCCAGTAGTATGGACAGGGCGGGCACCGGGGAGCTGTTTTTT
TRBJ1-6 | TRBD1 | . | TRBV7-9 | CASSSTGANSPLHF | TGTGCCAGCAGCTCCACAGGGGCCAATTCACCCCTCCACTTT
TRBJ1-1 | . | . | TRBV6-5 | CASSFGENTEAFF | TGTGCCAGCAGTTTCGGGGAGAACACTGAAGCTTTCTTT
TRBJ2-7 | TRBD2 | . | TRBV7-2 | CASSLGGLAGSYEQYF | TGTGCCAGCAGCTTAGGGGGGCTAGCGGGATCCTACGAGCAGTACTTC
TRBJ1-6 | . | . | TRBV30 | CAFRSLRAPLHF | TGTGCCTTCCGGAGCCTCCGGGCACCCCTCCACTTT
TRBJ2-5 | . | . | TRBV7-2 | CASSPQGGETQYF | TGTGCCAGCAGCCCTCAGGGTGGGGAGACCCAGTACTTC
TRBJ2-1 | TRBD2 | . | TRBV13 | CASSPRLAANNEQFF | TGTGCCAGCAGCCCGCGACTAGCGGCCAACAATGAGCAGTTCTTC
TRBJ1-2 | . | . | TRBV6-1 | CASSDSSTGNYGYTF | TGTGCCAGCAGTGATAGCTCAACAGGGAACTATGGCTACACCTTC
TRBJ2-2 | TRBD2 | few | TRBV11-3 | CASSLEGTSGTGELFF | TGTGCCAGCAGCTTAGAGGGGACTAGTGGGACCGGGGAGCTGTTTTTT
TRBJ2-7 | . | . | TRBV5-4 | CASSLTDSSYEQYF | TGTGCCAGCAGCTTGACGGACTCTTCCTACGAGCAGTACTTC
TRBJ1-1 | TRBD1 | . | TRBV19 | CASSIEGRDSTEAFF | TGTGCCAGTAGTATAGAGGGAAGGGACAGCACTGAAGCTTTCTTT
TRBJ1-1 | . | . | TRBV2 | CASSDLVENTEAFF | TGTGCCAGCAGTGACCTAGTAGAGAACACTGAAGCTTTCTTT
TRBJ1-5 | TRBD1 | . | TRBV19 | CASSLFGTARHQPQHF | TGTGCCAGTAGCCTTTTCGGGACAGCCAGGCATCAGCCCCAGCATTTT
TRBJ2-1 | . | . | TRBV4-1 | CASSQGWGTNNEQFF | TGCGCCAGCAGCCAAGGGTGGGGGACAAACAATGAGCAGTTCTTC
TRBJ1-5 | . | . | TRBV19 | CASSIAFNQPQHF | TGTGCCAGTAGTATAGCCTTTAATCAGCCCCAGCATTTT
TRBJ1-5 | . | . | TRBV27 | CASAVTGISNQPQHF | TGTGCCAGCGCCGTAACAGGGATAAGCAATCAGCCCCAGCATTTT
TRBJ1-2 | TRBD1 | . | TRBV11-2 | CASSSAWTGPAPIYGYTF | TGTGCCAGCAGCTCAGCTTGGACAGGGCCAGCCCCCATCTATGGCTACACCTTC
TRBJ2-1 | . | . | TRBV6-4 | CASSQQGFDDNEQFF | TGTGCCAGCAGTCAACAGGGATTCGACGATAATGAGCAGTTCTTC
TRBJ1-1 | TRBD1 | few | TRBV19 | CASSDRGLNTEAFF | TGTGCCAGTTCGGACAGGGGATTGAACACTGAAGCTTTCTTT
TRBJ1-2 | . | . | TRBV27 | CASSPALANYGYTF | TGTGCCAGCAGCCCTGCGTTAGCTAACTATGGCTACACCTTC